This T cell receptor beta chain was recovered during a study of beta chain features in type 1 diabetes. Study in general: All samples combined gave around 98,000,000 sorted cells for examination.

Every isolated RNA sample was fully reverse transcribed, so sequencing captured expressed TCRB transcripts. Average reads for naive, central memory and regulatory T cell samples were about 3.57 million. Repertoires were generated with immunoSEQ multiplex PCR, while TCRdb's copy carries only in-frame clones and drops some. The sample has about 140,000 clones, under 11% seen once. This clone occurred a few times. The antigen is not known. Study results and limitations: Compared with healthy donors, patients appeared to share more similar naive, central memory and regulatory TCRB repertoires.

The sample was naive CD4+ T cells from blood. The sequence was collected from a man aged 18-30 years in good health.

The CDR3 reads CATSSHRGDQPQHF. The CDR3 DNA reads TGTGCCACCAGCAGCCACAGGGGGGATCAGCCCCAGCATTTT. The chain joins TRBV15 to TRBJ1-5; TRBD1 matches 8 bases. This CDR3 contains 14 residues. Germline values: CDR1 LNHNV, CDR2 YYDKDF (reference sequence). The V gene end was trimmed by 3 bases and the J gene end by 5 bases; junction bases not matched to a gene: 3.